This T cell receptor (beta chain) was sequenced during a study of T cells in Graves' hyperthyroidism and ophthalmopathy (dated by TCRdb to about 2019). Study-wide context: Peripheral blood was collected at initial diagnosis, before any treatment. To identify distinguishing TCR V-J signatures, a discovery cohort of around 100 patients was used, comprising 43 with Graves' ophthalmopathy and about 59 with stable Graves' hyperthyroidism. Whether ophthalmopathy could be predicted prospectively was tested in an independent validation cohort made up of approximately 19 hyperthyroidism patients plus 17 patients who later progressed to ophthalmopathy. The roughly 94 discovery patients were randomly split 7:3 into training and test sets. The study also compared thyroid tissue and blood T-cell repertoires from several Graves' hyperthyroidism patients. After blood sampling, hyperthyroidism patients were treated with methimazole at a starting dose of 30 mg daily, and ophthalmopathy patients were treated with high-dose intravenous methylprednisolone. The paper reports TCR Vbeta CDR3 sequencing of over 130 peripheral blood samples: approximately 43 ophthalmopathy, about 75 hyperthyroidism and around 17 progressor patients. The paper as a whole reports these results and caveats: Most expanded thyroid clonotypes (frequency above 0.001) were also detected in blood, a finding suggesting that blood repertoires may reflect thyroid immune responses. In validation, progression to ophthalmopathy was predicted by the model with 70.59% sensitivity and about 72% specificity, a median of approximately 6.5 months before onset. Sample size was not statistically predetermined, and blinding of investigators to group allocation was not performed. In cross-validation, a model built on a 13 V-J signature told ophthalmopathy apart from stable hyperthyroidism with approximately 91% sensitivity and about 81% specificity, and in testing the same model reached 80%/75%.

In the ophthalmopathy patients, disease was moderately to severely active, with a Clinical Activity Score of 3 or more, a NOSPECS grade of 4 or more, and a duration of less than 3 months. Exclusion was applied to patients with uncontrolled infections, other autoimmune diseases, pregnancy or lactation. Diagnoses relied on clinical symptoms, serum thyroxine and TRAb, thyroid ultrasound and orbital computed tomography. Ficoll-Paque density gradient centrifugation was used to isolate PBMCs from 9.5 to 10 ml of fresh peripheral blood. Total RNA was extracted with Trizol reagent, and quality was checked on an Agilent 2100 Bioanalyzer. This clonotype has ten or more counts. Its target antigen remains unknown. The sample holds no much larger clone one base away, and base qualities are not on file. Amplification of TCR beta CDR3 regions was carried out from RNA transcripts. A first-round RT-PCR of the TCR CDR3 used the HTBI primer set with the Qiagen OneStep RT-PCR kit. Libraries were constructed in a second round of multiplex PCR, after which size selection and purification were performed. Libraries were sequenced paired-end with 100 bp reads on an Illumina HiSeq2000. The authors' pipeline ran thus. Raw data were processed with SOAPnuke, discarding reads with adapters, uncalled bases, mean Phred below 15, or no exact constant-primer or identifier match. High-quality paired reads were merged using COPE v1.2.5, and each unique nucleotide sequence was defined as a clonotype. MiTCR v1.1 was used to align the clonotypes against IMGT TRBV, TRBD and TRBJ reference segments. The analysis included only V-J combinations with a frequency above 0.0001, which together covered around 99% of the repertoires. A TCS score was defined as the ratio between F50 (clonal expansion) and ExV (chaos), using BLOSUM62-based TCRdist between CDR3 peptides within each V-J. Welch's t-statistics and random forest reduced some 510 V-J features to 13, which were used in a naive Bayes classifier (R e1071). The public sequencing data were trimmed at Q25 with fastp and processed into clonotypes with MiXCR by TCRdb, which kept only in-frame beta chains. One record per CDR3 amino acid sequence lists the most common genes and DNA. For this entry, the V and J calls and clone size follow TCRdb and not the study's own pipeline. The table for this sample lists around 600,000 distinct CDR3 sequences; approximately 16% of them were counted only once. The top ten clonotypes cover less than 3.5% of the sample.

The CDR3 measures 14 amino acids from cysteine to phenylalanine. Just CDR3 DNA is preserved here, 42 bases in frame from base 1. V is reduced by 3 bases and J by 8 bases, leaving a spacing of 13 bases between them. The germline V gene supplies CDR1 MDHEN and CDR2 SYDVKM. The specimen was blood. This clonotype was sampled from a woman in her forties with Graves' ophthalmopathy. The chain employs TRBV28 and TRBJ1-4, with no confidently assigned D gene. Here the CDR3 is given as CASSLQRGGEKLFF. The nucleotides are TGTGCCAGCAGTTTGCAGCGAGGCGGAGAAAAACTGTTTTTT.